This T cell receptor beta chain was identified in a study of early T cells in non-severe SARS-CoV-2 infection. Individual cDNA molecules carried attached unique molecular identifiers. TCRdb re-derived calls from the 5' RACE reads in MiXCR, one entry per CDR3 protein. This table has nearly 70,000 distinct CDR3 sequences, 4% to 6% appearing once. This clonotype was picked up many times. V lost 3 bases, J lost 7 bases, and 9 bases lay in between. Per germline, CDR1 WSHSY and CDR2 SAAADI. The length of the CDR3 is 13 residues. The material was whole blood, obtained at baseline. The clonotype comes from an adult who was a healthcare worker with PCR-confirmed SARS-CoV-2 infection or an uninfected control (not recorded which). The donor label of this sample is uncertain. The chain employs TRBV10-2 and TRBJ1-4; D not resolved. This chain's CDR3 is CASSDGLGEKLFF. CDR3 DNA sequence: TGCGCCAGCAGTGACGGGTTGGGTGAAAAACTGTTTTTT.